A single sample gave rise to the 8 T cell receptor beta chains below, sequenced in a study of cytomegalovirus exposure and HLA in healthy donors. Data came from immunoSEQ multiplex PCR; TCRdb stores just in-frame clones and leaves some out. The sample consists of 200,000 to 250,000 clones, around 90% of them appearing once. Specimen: PBMCs. All receptors derive from a woman aged 18-29 years in good health and CMV-seropositive.

The chain links TRBV20-1 to TRBJ1-2; TRBD1 matches 10 bases. Germline lookup yields CDR1 DFQATT and CDR2 SNEGSKA (reference sequence). Germline trimming cut 6 bases from V and 7 bases from J; bases unmatched to any gene: 2. The CDR3 has 11 residues. This CDR3 reads CSAWDRGGYTF. The CDR3 nucleotides are TGCAGTGCCTGGGACAGGGGTGGCTACACCTTC.

The chain carries TRBV28 and TRBJ2-7; TRBD1 matches 8 bases. Trimming cost V 7 bases and J 3 bases; bases outside gene matches: 11. From germline, CDR1 is MDHEN and CDR2 SYDVKM. The CDR3 totals 15 residues. The CDR3 reads CASTPGYRGFYEQYF. CDR3 bases: TGTGCCAGCACCCCAGGTTACAGGGGGTTCTACGAGCAGTACTTC. Using reference TRBV28 and TRBJ2-7 for the parts outside the CDR3, the full variable domain is DVKVTQSSRYLVKRTGEKVFLECVQDMDHENMFWYRQDPGLGLRLIYFSYDVKMKEKGDIPEGYSVSREKKERFSLILESASTNQTSMYLCASTPGYRGFYEQYFGPGTRLTVT.

The rearrangement uses TRBV19 and TRBJ2-3; 7 bases map to TRBD2. The V gene end was trimmed by 6 bases and the J gene end by 4 bases; junction bases not matched to a gene: 7. The CDR3 loop spans 14 amino acids. Germline V CDR1 and CDR2: LNHDA, SQIVND (reference sequence). CDR3 region: CASRAGAGADTQYF. CDR3 nucleotide sequence: TGTGCCAGTAGGGCGGGAGCGGGCGCAGATACGCAGTATTTT.

The CDR3 loop is CASSPSGSPYNEQFF. The CDR3 DNA is TGTGCCAGCAGTCCTAGCGGGAGTCCCTACAATGAGCAGTTCTTC. The chain recombines TRBV27 with TRBJ2-1; 10 nucleotides match TRBD2. Germline V gene sequence: CDR1 MNHEY, CDR2 SMNVEV (reference sequence). The CDR3 spans 15 residues. V lost 5 bases to trimming and J lost 2 bases; unmatched junction nucleotides: 3.

In its sample, this clone was seen once. This chain connects TRBV14 to TRBJ2-6; the D gene is possibly TRBD1 (6 bases). Germline-derived CDR1 and CDR2 are SGHDN and FVKESK. The CDR3 contains 15 residues. V was clipped by 0 bases and J by 6 bases, with 9 bases between them. Here the CDR3 reads CASSQEQGKANVLTF. For the CDR3, the DNA is TGTGCCAGCAGCCAAGAGCAGGGGAAGGCCAACGTCCTGACTTTC.

The chain combines TRBV5-6 with TRBJ1-1; TRBD1 is a possible D gene (6 bases). Trimming removed 4 bases from V and 5 bases from J, with 18 bases in between. Germline loops: CDR1 SGHDT, CDR2 YYEEEE. CDR3 length: 15 amino acids. CDR3 DNA sequence: TGTGCCAGCAGCGGGTACAGGGCCGGGTCGACTGAAGCTTTCTTT. Protein: CASSGYRAGSTEAFF. Looking up the rest from reference TRBV5-6 and TRBJ1-1 gives the full variable domain: DAGVTQSPTHLIKTRGQQVTLRCSPKSGHDTVSWYQQALGQGPQFIFQYYEEEERQRGNFPDRFSGHQFPNYSSELNVNALLLGDSALYLCASSGYRAGSTEAFFGQGTRLTVV.

This clone was picked up one time. This sequence joins TRBV15 and TRBJ2-7; D possibly corresponds to TRBD1 (6 bases). Per the germline V gene, CDR1 is LNHNV and CDR2 is YYDKDF (reference sequence). The CDR3 is 15 amino acids. V gave up 0 bases and J gave up 2 bases, with 11 bases separating them. CDR3: CATSRETGRTYEQYF. CDR3 DNA: TGTGCCACCAGCAGAGAGACAGGACGTACCTACGAGCAGTACTTC. The full variable domain, rest sourced from reference TRBV15 and TRBJ2-7, is DAMVIQNPRYQVTQFGKPVTLSCSQTLNHNVMYWYQQKSSQAPKLLFHYYDKDFNNEADTPDNFQSRRPNTSFCFLDIRSPGLGDTAMYLCATSRETGRTYEQYFGPGTRLTVT.

V usage is TRBV27 and J usage is TRBJ2-2; tentative D call: TRBD2 (6 bases). The length of the CDR3 is 17 residues. V gave up 6 bases and J gave up 4 bases, with 21 bases separating them. Per germline, CDR1 MNHEY and CDR2 SMNVEV (reference sequence). CDR3 nucleotide sequence: TGTGCCAGCAGCCTTGAGTACCCCGGACTAACCACCGGGGAGCTGTTTTTT. Residues: CASSLEYPGLTTGELFF.